This T cell receptor (beta chain) derives from a study of OX40 agonist ivuxolimab in advanced cancers. Clones were sequenced by immunoSEQ multiplex PCR, and TCRdb holds only the in-frame ones, with some missing. Counted here are tens of thousands of clones, approximately 75% occurring once; the ten biggest clones make up approximately 0.69%. Exclusion of a patient followed from autoimmune disease history or systemic immunosuppression. The sequencing here drew on CD4+ or CD8+ T cells sorted from blood, taken in a trial of the OX40 agonist ivuxolimab. This TCR came from an adult with an advanced solid tumor such as melanoma, head and neck, liver or kidney cancer.

The CDR3 coding sequence is TGTGCCAGCTCACCACGTTCTAGCGGGGGAAGCTACGAGCAGTACTTC. Its translation: CASSPRSSGGSYEQYF. The rearrangement uses TRBV18 and TRBJ2-5, with 10 nucleotides matching TRBD2. The J call may be in error: the DNA end matches TRBJ2-7 better. Germline CDR1 is KGHSH and CDR2 is LQKENI. This CDR3 has 16 amino acids.